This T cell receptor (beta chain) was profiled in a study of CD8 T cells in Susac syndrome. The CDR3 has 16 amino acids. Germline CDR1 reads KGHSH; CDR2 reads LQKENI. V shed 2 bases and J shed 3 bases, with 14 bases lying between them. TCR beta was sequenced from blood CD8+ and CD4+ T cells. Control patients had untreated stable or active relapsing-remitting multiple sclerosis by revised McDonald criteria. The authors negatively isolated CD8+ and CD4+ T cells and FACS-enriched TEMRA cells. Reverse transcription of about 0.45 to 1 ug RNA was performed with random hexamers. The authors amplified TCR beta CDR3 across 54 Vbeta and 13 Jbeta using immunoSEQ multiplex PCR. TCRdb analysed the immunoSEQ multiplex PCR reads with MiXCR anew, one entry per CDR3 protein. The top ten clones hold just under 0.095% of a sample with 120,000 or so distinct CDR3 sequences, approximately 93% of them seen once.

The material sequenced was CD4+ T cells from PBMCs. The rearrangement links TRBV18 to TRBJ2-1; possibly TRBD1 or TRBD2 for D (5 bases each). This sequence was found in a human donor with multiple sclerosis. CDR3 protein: CASSPGGAGLYNEQFF. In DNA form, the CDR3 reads TGTGCCAGCTCACCAGGTGGGGCAGGACTCTACAATGAGCAGTTCTTC.